This T cell receptor (beta chain) was sequenced in a study of cytomegalovirus exposure and HLA in healthy donors. Germline V gives CDR1 LGHNA, CDR2 YSLEER. Trimming cost V 2 bases and J 2 bases; bases outside gene matches: 12. This CDR3 is built from 20 residues. A multiplex PCR was run with 60 Vbeta primers and 13 Jbeta primers. The assay was immunoSEQ multiplex PCR, and TCRdb's table has in-frame clones only and misses some. Counted here are some 150,000 clones, 78% occurring once; the ten biggest clones make up about 1.3%. The sample comprised PBMCs. The source of this sequence is a male donor in good health and CMV-seronegative. V usage is TRBV4-3 and J usage is TRBJ2-1; 13 nucleotides line up with TRBD2. The CDR3: CASSQLEPGLAGRAYNEQFF. Written as DNA, the CDR3 is TGCGCCAGCAGCCAACTTGAACCGGGACTAGCGGGACGGGCCTACAATGAGCAGTTCTTC.